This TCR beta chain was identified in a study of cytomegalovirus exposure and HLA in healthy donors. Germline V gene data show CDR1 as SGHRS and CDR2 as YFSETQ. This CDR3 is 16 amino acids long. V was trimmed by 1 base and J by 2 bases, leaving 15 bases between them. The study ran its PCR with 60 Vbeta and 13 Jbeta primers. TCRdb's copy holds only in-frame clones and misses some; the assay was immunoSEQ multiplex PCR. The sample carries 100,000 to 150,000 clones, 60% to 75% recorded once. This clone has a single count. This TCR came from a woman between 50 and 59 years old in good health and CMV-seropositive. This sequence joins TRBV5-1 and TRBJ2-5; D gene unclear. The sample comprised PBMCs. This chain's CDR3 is CASSLIRGTEQETQYF. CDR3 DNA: TGCGCCAGCAGCTTGATCCGAGGTACGGAACAAGAGACCCAGTACTTC. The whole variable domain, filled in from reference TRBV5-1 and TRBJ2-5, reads KAGVTQTPRYLIKTRGQQVTLSCSPISGHRSVSWYQQTPGQGLQFLFEYFSETQRNKGNFPGRFSGRQFSNSRSEMNVSTLELGDSALYLCASSLIRGTEQETQYFGPGTRLLVL.